This TCR beta chain appears in the sequencing data of a study of Graves' ophthalmopathy and Graves' hyperthyroidism. Trimming took off 8 bases at V and 2 bases at J, with 12 bases between the two ends. Germline loops: CDR1 MNHEY, CDR2 SVGAGI. This CDR3 contains 13 residues. Uncontrolled infections, other autoimmune diseases, pregnancy or lactation barred patients from enrollment. The sequenced template was RNA, covering the TCR beta CDR3 region. Second-round multiplex PCR came after first-round RT-PCR with HTBI primers. MiXCR, run by TCRdb on the multiplex PCR reads, gives a single entry per CDR3 protein. The repertoire includes over a million distinct CDR3 sequences, 35% to 40% of them detected once, and approximately 10% sits in the top ten. This clonotype was detected ten times or more.

The clonotype comes from an adult man with Graves' hyperthyroidism. J is TRBJ1-1 and V is TRBV6-5; D is unclear. The sample was peripheral blood or thyroid tissue (not recorded which). The CDR3 here is CASYRISNTEAFF. In DNA, the CDR3 is TGTGCCAGCTACAGAATCAGTAACACTGAAGCTTTCTTT.